Below are 11 T cell receptor beta chains sequenced from a single sample in a study of cytomegalovirus exposure and HLA in healthy donors. PCR amplification relied on 60 Vbeta primers (plus 13 Jbeta primers). Sequencing was performed with immunoSEQ multiplex PCR; in TCRdb, only in-frame clones are kept and a portion is missing. The table records approximately 190,000 clones, approximately 82% of them present only once. The material sequenced was PBMCs. These TCRs come from a man aged 35 to 55 in good health and CMV-seropositive.

In its sample, this clone was seen a few times. The rearrangement links TRBV4-2 to TRBJ2-1; D uncertain. V was pared by 0 bases and J by 3 bases, with 18 bases between. Per the germline V gene, CDR1 is LGHNA and CDR2 is YNFKEQ. CDR3 length: 18 residues. In nucleotides, the CDR3 is TGTGCCAGCAGCCAAGATTCCATAGTCGGGTTCCTCTACAATGAGCAGTTCTTC. It is translated as CASSQDSIVGFLYNEQFF.

This clone was detected a few times. The V call is TRBV28, the J call TRBJ1-2; 11 positions match TRBD1. The CDR3 spans 15 residues. Losses at the gene ends were 5 bases for V and 3 bases for J; bases not matched to a gene: 5. CDR1 is MDHEN and CDR2 is SYDVKM in the germline V gene. CDR3 residues: CASSPGDRGYYGYTF. CDR3 DNA sequence: TGTGCCAGCAGTCCCGGGGACAGGGGGTACTATGGCTACACCTTC.

To note about this clone: Germline and junction disagree at one end, which may indicate a read error. The chain is built from TRBV5-6 and TRBJ2-6; D perhaps matches TRBD1 (5 bases). The germline V gene encodes CDR1 SGHDT and CDR2 YYEEEE. The CDR3 spans 16 residues. The chain's CDR3 is CASSLAGRSGANGLTF. The CDR3 DNA sequence: TGTGCCAGCAGCTTAGCTGGGCGATCTGGGGCCAACGGCCTGACTTTC.

The V call is TRBV5-1, the J call TRBJ1-1; the D gene is possibly TRBD1 (5 bases). The CDR3 consists of 14 residues. From germline, CDR1 is SGHRS and CDR2 YFSETQ. The V gene lost 4 bases and the J gene lost 3 bases, with 13 bases spanning the gap. CDR3 nucleotides: TGCGCCAGCAGCCCGGGGGGGGACTACACTGAAGCTTTCTTT. Its translation is CASSPGGDYTEAFF. Using reference TRBV5-1 and TRBJ1-1 for the parts outside the CDR3, the full variable domain is KAGVTQTPRYLIKTRGQQVTLSCSPISGHRSVSWYQQTPGQGLQFLFEYFSETQRNKGNFPGRFSGRQFSNSRSEMNVSTLELGDSALYLCASSPGGDYTEAFFGQGTRLTVV.

To note about this clone: One end of the junction varies from germline; a read error may be responsible. The V gene is TRBV6-1, the J gene TRBJ1-2; D is unresolved. The CDR3 extends over 12 amino acids. Per the germline V gene, CDR1 is MNHNS and CDR2 is SASEGT. CDR3 nucleotides: TGTGTCAGCAGCTTTCAGAACAGTGGCTACACCTTC. Translation gives CVSSFQNSGYTF.

The chain employs TRBV6-6 and TRBJ2-5; 7 nucleotides agree with TRBD2. The germline V gene has CDR1 MNHNY and CDR2 SVGAGI (reference sequence). The trim removed 7 bases at V and 5 bases at J, leaving 13 bases unmatched. There are 15 residues in the CDR3. CDR3 amino acids: CASTFGAGRVETQYF. In DNA form, the CDR3 reads TGTGCCAGCACCTTCGGAGCGGGAAGAGTGGAGACCCAGTACTTC.

Concerning this clone: The junction and the germline gene differ at one end; a read error may be behind it. The CDR3 bases are TGTTCCAGCAGCCCGGGGCGAGACAGGGAAGAGACCCAGTACTTC. Encoded protein: CSSSPGRDREETQYF. The J gene is TRBJ2-5, the V gene TRBV7-9; TRBD1 matches 7 bases. Germline CDR1 and CDR2: SEHNR and FQNEAQ (reference sequence). There are 15 residues in the CDR3.

CDR3 sequence: CASSQERGSRKSNEQFF. CDR3 in DNA: TGTGCCAGCAGCCAAGAACGGGGGTCCCGGAAGTCCAATGAGCAGTTCTTC. J is TRBJ2-1 and V is TRBV4-2; D may be TRBD2 (6 bases). V lost 0 bases, J lost 6 bases, and 18 bases lay in between. From germline, CDR1 is LGHNA and CDR2 YNFKEQ. The CDR3 is 17 residues long.

The rearrangement links TRBV4-3 to TRBJ1-1; D gene ambiguous. The CDR3 spans 17 residues. Germline V gives CDR1 LGHNA, CDR2 YSLEER. The ends were cut back, 1 base at V and 1 base at J, with 16 bases in the middle. As DNA, the CDR3 is TGCGCCAGCAGCCAAGGGGGTGGAGGGATCGGGAACACTGAAGCTTTCTTT. Amino acids: CASSQGGGGIGNTEAFF.

The chain recombines TRBV10-3 with TRBJ2-1; 12 bases are shared with TRBD2. V was clipped by 6 bases and J by 6 bases; unmatched bases: 6. Germline assignment: CDR1 ENHRY and CDR2 SYGVKD. The CDR3 is made up of 15 amino acids. DNA for the CDR3: TGTGCCATCAGCGAGACTAGCGGGAGTGTCAATGAGCAGTTCTTC. Its translation is CAISETSGSVNEQFF.

V is TRBV19 and J is TRBJ2-1; D uncertain. The germline gives CDR1 LNHDA, CDR2 SQIVND (reference sequence). The CDR3 has 14 amino acids. Trimming took off 6 bases at V and 0 bases at J, with 9 bases between the two ends. CDR3 bases: TGTGCCAGTAGACCTCCCGGCTCCTACAATGAGCAGTTCTTC. It codes for CASRPPGSYNEQFF.